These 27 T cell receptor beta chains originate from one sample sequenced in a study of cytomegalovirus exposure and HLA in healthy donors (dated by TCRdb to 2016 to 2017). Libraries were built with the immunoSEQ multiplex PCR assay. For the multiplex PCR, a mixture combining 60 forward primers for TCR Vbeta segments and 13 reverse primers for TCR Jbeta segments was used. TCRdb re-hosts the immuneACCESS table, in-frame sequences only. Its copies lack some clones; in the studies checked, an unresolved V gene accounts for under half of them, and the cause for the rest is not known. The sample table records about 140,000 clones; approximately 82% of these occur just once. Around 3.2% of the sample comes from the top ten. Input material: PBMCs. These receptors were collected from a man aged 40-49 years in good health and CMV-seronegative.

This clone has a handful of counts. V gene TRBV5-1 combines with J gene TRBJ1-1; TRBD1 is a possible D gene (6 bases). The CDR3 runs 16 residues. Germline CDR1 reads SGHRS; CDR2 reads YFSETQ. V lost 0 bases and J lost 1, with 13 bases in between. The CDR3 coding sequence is TGCGCCAGCAGCTTGGGAGGGGGGGCCAAGAACACTGAAGCTTTCTTT. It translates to CASSLGGGAKNTEAFF.

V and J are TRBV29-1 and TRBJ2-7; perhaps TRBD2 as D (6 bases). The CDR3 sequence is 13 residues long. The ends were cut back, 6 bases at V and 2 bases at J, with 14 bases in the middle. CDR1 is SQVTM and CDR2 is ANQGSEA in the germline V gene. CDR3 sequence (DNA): TGCAGCGTCTTAGGGAGGACCACCTACGAGCAGTACTTC. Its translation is CSVLGRTTYEQYF.

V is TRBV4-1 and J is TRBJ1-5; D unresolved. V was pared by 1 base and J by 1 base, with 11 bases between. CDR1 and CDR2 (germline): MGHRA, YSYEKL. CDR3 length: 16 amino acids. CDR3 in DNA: TGCGCCAGCAGCCAAGTTAAAAGGGAGAGCAATCAGCCCCAGCATTTT. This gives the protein CASSQVKRESNQPQHF.

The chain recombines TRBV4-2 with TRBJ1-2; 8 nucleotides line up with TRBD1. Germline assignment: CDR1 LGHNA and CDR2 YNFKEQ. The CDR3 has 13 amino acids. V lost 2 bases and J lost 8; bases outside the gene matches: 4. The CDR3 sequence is CASSQQGARGYTF. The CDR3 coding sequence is TGTGCCAGCAGCCAACAGGGGGCAAGGGGCTACACCTTC.

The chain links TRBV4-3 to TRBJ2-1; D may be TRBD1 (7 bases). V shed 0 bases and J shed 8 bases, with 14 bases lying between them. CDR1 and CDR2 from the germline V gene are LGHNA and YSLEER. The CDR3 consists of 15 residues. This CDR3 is CASSQDKGGGDEQFF. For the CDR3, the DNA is TGCGCCAGCAGCCAAGATAAAGGGGGCGGGGATGAGCAGTTCTTC.

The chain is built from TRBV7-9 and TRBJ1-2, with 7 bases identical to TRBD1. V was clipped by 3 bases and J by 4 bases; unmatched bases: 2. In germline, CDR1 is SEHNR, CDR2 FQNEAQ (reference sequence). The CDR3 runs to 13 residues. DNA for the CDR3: TGTGCCAGCAGCTTCGGGACAGCCTATGGCTACACCTTC. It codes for CASSFGTAYGYTF.

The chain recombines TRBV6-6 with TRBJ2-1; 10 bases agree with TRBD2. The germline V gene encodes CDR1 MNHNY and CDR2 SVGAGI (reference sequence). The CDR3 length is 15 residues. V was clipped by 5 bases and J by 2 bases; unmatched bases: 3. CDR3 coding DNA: TGTGCCAGCAGTCAGAGCGGGGGGGCCTACAATGAGCAGTTCTTC. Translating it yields CASSQSGGAYNEQFF.

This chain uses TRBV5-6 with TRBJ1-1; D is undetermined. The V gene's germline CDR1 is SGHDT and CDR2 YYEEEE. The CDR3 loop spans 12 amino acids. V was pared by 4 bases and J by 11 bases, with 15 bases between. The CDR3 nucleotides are TGTGCCAGCAGCCCCGTACGGGGTGAGGCTTTCTTT. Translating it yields CASSPVRGEAFF.

CDR3 region: CASSLSSPEGYWGEQYF. CDR3 in DNA: TGTGCCAGCAGCTTATCAAGCCCGGAGGGGTATTGGGGCGAGCAGTACTTC. The chain recombines TRBV7-6 with TRBJ2-7; D may be TRBD2 (6 bases). V dropped 2 bases and J dropped 6 bases, with 23 bases sitting between them. The germline V gene encodes CDR1 SGHVS and CDR2 FNYEAQ. CDR3 length: 17 residues. Combining the CDR3 with reference TRBV7-6 and TRBJ2-7 gives the whole variable domain GAGVSQSPRYKVTKRGQDVALRCDPISGHVSLYWYRQALGQGPEFLTYFNYEAQQDKSGLPNDRFSAERPEGSISTLTIQRTEQRDSAMYRCASSLSSPEGYWGEQYFGPGTRLTVT.

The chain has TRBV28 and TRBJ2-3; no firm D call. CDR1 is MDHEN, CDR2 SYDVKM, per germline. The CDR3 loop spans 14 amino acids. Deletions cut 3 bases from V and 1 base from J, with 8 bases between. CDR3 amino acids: CASSLVQGTDTQYF. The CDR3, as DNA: TGTGCCAGCAGTTTGGTTCAGGGCACAGATACGCAGTATTTT.

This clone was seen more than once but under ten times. The CDR3 is CASSLDRGSGAFF. The CDR3 nucleotides are TGTGCCAGCAGCTTAGACAGGGGTAGCGGAGCTTTCTTT. V is TRBV7-8 and J is TRBJ1-1; 7 bases match TRBD1. This CDR3 comprises 13 residues. Germline assignment: CDR1 SGHVS and CDR2 FQNEAQ. V gave up 1 base and J gave up 10 bases; unmatched junction bases: 6.

For the CDR3, the DNA is TGTGCCAGCAGTTTCCCGGGGACAGGGGGCGGGAGTACGCAGTATTTT. Translated: CASSFPGTGGGSTQYF. V is TRBV28 and J is TRBJ2-3; TRBD1 matches at 12 bases. CDR3 size: 16 residues. Looked up from germline, CDR1 is MDHEN and CDR2 is SYDVKM. With 3 bases clipped from V and 8 bases from J, the junction kept 9 bases outside the gene matches.

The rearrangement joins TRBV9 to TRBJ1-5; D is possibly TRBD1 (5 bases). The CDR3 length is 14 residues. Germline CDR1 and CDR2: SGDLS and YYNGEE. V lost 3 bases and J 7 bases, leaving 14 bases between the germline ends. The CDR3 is CASSAHGGRQPQHF. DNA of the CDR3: TGTGCCAGCAGCGCGCACGGGGGTAGGCAGCCCCAGCATTTT. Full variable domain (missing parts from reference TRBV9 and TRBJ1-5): DSGVTQTPKHLITATGQRVTLRCSPRSGDLSVYWYQQSLDQGLQFLIQYYNGEERAKGNILERFSAQQFPDLHSELNLSSLELGDSALYFCASSAHGGRQPQHFGDGTRLSIL.

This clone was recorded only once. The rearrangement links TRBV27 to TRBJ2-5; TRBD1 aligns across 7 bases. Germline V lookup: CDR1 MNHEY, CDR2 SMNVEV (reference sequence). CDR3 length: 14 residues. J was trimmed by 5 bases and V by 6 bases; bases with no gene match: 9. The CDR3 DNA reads TGTGCCAGCAGCATCATAGGGGGCGGGGAGACCCAGTACTTC. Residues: CASSIIGGGETQYF.

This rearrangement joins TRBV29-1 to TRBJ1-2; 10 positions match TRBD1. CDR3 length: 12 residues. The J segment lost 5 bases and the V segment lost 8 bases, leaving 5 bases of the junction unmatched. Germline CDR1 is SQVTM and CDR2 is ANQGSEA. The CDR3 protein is CSTGGQGYGYTF. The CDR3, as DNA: TGCAGCACTGGGGGACAGGGGTATGGCTACACCTTC.

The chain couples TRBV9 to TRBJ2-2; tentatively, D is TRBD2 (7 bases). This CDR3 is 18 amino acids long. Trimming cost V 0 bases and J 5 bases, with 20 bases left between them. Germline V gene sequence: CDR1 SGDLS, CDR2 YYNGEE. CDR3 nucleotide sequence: TGTGCCAGCAGCGTAGACGGAGGCGCGGGGGCCGAGACCGGGGAGCTGTTTTTT. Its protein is CASSVDGGAGAETGELFF.

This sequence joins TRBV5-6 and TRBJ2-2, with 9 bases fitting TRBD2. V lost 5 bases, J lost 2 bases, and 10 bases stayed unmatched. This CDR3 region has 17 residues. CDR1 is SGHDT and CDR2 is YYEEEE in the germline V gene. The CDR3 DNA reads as TGTGCCAGCAGTGTGCTAAGCGGGGGGACCAACACCGGGGAGCTGTTTTTT. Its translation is CASSVLSGGTNTGELFF.

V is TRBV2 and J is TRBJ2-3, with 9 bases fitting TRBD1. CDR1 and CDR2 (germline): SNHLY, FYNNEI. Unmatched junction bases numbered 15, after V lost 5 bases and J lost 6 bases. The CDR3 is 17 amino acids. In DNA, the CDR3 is TGTGCCAGCAGTAGGGGGCGACCGGGACAGGGTTTGGATACGCAGTATTTT. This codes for CASSRGRPGQGLDTQYF. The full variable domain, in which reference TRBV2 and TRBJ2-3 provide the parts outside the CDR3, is EPEVTQTPSHQVTQMGQEVILRCVPISNHLYFYWYRQILGQKVEFLVSFYNNEISEKSEIFDDQFSVERPDGSNFTLKIRSTKLEDSAMYFCASSRGRPGQGLDTQYFGPGTRLTVL.

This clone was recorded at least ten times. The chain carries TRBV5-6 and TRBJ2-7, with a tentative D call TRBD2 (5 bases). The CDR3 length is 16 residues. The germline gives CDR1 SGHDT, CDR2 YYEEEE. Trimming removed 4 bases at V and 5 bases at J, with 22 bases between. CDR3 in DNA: TGTGCCAGCAGCCAGGCATCCGGGGTACGGATCGACGAGCAGTACTTC. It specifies CASSQASGVRIDEQYF.

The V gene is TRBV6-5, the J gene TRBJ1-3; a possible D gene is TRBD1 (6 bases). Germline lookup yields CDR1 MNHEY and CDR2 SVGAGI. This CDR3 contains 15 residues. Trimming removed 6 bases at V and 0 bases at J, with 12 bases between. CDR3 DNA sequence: TGTGCCAGCAGAGCCACAGGGAGCTCTGGAAACACCATATATTTT. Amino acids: CASRATGSSGNTIYF.

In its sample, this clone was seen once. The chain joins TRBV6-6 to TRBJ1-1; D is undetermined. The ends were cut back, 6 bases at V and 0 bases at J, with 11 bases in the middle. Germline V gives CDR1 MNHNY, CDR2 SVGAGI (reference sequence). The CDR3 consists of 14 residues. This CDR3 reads CASRKTEMNTEAFF. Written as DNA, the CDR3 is TGTGCCAGCAGGAAGACGGAGATGAACACTGAAGCTTTCTTT.

The CDR3 DNA reads TGTGCCAGCAGTGAAGGGACTCGAGCCGCCTACGAGCAGTACTTC. Translated, it gives CASSEGTRAAYEQYF. V is TRBV6-1 and J is TRBJ2-7, with TRBD2 as a possible D gene (5 bases). Between the trimmed V and J ends, which lost 1 base and 2 bases, there was a span of 12 bases. The length of the CDR3 is 15 residues. The germline V gene encodes CDR1 MNHNS and CDR2 SASEGT.

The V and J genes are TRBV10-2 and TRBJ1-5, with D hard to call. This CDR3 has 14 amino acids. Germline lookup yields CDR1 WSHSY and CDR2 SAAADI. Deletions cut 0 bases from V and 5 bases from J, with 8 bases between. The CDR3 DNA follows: TGCGCCAGCAGTGAGTCGTCCAGTTATCAGCCCCAGCATTTT. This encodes CASSESSSYQPQHF.

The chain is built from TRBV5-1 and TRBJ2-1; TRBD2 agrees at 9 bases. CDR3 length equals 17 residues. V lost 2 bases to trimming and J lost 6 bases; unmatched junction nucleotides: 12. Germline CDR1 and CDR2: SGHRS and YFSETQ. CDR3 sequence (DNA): TGCGCCAGCAGCTTACGCCTGACTGGCGGGGGGGCCAATGAGCAGTTCTTC. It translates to CASSLRLTGGGANEQFF.

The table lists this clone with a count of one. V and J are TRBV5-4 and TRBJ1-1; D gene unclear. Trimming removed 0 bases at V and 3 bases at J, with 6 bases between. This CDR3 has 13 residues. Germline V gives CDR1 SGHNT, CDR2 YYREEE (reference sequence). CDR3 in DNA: TGTGCCAGCAGCTTGGTTCTAGACACTGAAGCTTTCTTT. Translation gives CASSLVLDTEAFF. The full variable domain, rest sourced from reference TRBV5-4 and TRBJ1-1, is ETGVTQSPTHLIKTRGQQVTLRCSSQSGHNTVSWYQQALGQGPQFIFQYYREEENGRGNFPPRFSGLQFPNYSSELNVNALELDDSALYLCASSLVLDTEAFFGQGTRLTVV.

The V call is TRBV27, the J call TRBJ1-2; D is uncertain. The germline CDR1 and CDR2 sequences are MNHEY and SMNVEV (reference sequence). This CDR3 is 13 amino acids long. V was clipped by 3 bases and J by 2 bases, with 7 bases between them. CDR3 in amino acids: CASSFGGNYGYTF. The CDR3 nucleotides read TGTGCCAGCAGTTTTGGCGGGAACTATGGCTACACCTTC.

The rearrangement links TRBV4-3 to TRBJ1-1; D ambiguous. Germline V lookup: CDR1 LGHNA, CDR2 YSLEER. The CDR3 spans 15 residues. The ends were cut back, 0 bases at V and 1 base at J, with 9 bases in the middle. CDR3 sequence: CASSQDRFPNTEAFF. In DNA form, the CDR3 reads TGCGCCAGCAGCCAAGATCGGTTTCCGAACACTGAAGCTTTCTTT.